The entry that follows covers one T cell receptor beta chain sequence. The same CDR3 can be traced to other DNA sequences in this sample. With 7 bases clipped from V and 13 bases from J, the junction kept 10 bases outside the gene matches. There are 13 residues in the CDR3. Germline CDR1 reads SNHLY; CDR2 reads FYNNEI. TCRdb keeps only in-frame clones here, not all; method: immunoSEQ multiplex PCR. The table shows 700,000 to 750,000 clones, with roughly 88% occurring only once. This sample stems from a study of shared T cell receptors in the human thymus. These same data were also listed under a study on human thymus T cells.

The rearrangement joins TRBV2 to TRBJ1-6, with 7 bases matching TRBD1. Sequenced sample: thymocytes. The TCR was taken from a girl under three years old with a congenital heart defect. The DNA for the CDR3 is TGTGCCAGCAAGCCGACAGGGTTGCCCCCCCTCCACTTT. This sequence encodes CASKPTGLPPLHF.